This entry concerns a single T cell receptor beta chain. No antigen is known for it. Base qualities are not at hand, and no much larger clone is one base apart. TCRbeta CDR3 regions were immunosequenced from genomic DNA with the immunoSEQ Assay. Genomic DNA was amplified by bias-controlled multiplex PCR before high-throughput sequencing. The published analysis was carried out like this. To quantify the absolute abundance of each unique TCRbeta CDR3 region, the sequences were collapsed and filtered. Clonality was defined as 1 minus Pielou's evenness and was calculated using productive rearrangements only. A previously published method was used to identify clones with significantly greater frequencies in on-treatment samples than in baseline samples. In TCRdb, the immuneACCESS table is reduced to in-frame sequences with V and J assigned. These tables do not hold every clone; where another copy was compared, an unresolved V gene accounts for under half, and the others remain unexplained. V, J and clone size are taken as reported in that table, and D and trimming were inferred from the DNA itself. The sample data list about 21,000 clones, and 80% to 90% of these were observed just once. In total, the top ten clones hold about 9.5% of the sample.

This entry is derived from a study of sequential checkpoint blockade in melanoma (dated by TCRdb to between 2018 and 2020). Describing the broader study: Patients were randomized 1:1 to first-line nivolumab followed by ipilimumab (arm A) or ipilimumab followed by nivolumab (arm B). Maintenance nivolumab came after each of the two trial sequences.

Overall results and qualifications from the work: Validation of the response-prediction model combining TCR metrics and mutation burden is needed in larger, independent patient cohorts.

V and J are trimmed by 1 base and 6 bases, and the gene matches miss 6 bases of the junction. There are 14 amino acids in the CDR3, from cysteine to phenylalanine inclusive. Only the CDR3 DNA is retained, 42 bases long and in frame from the first base. The germline V gene (reference sequence) yields LNHNV for CDR1 and YYDKDF for CDR2. The treatment or condition label here, explained by the study, means: randomized to nivolumab then ipilimumab (arm A) or the reverse (arm B). Prior DNA-damaging chemotherapy had not been received by any trial patient. Thawed PBMCs were sorted on a FACS Aria II flow cytometer to isolate live CD3+CD8+ cells negative for CD19 and CD56. Samples were obtained from patients with melanoma enrolled in CheckMate 064, a randomized, open-label phase II trial of sequential checkpoint blockade. Leukapheresis was used to collect peripheral blood mononuclear cells, which were then purified with Ficoll-Paque and frozen in human serum with roughly 10% DMSO. Immediately after sorting, the purity of sorted blood CD3+CD8+ cells was verified to be >95%, after which DNA was extracted.

Sequencing was performed on CD8+ T cells sorted from blood (inferred from file names), taken from a patient given nivolumab and ipilimumab in sequence. The TCR sequence derives from a human donor with melanoma. The rearrangement joined TRBV15 to TRBJ2-7; 7 bases in the middle match TRBD2. The CDR3 region: CATSRGGGVGEQYF. The DNA sequence follows: TGTGCCACCAGCAGAGGGGGAGGGGTAGGCGAGCAGTACTTC.